The 10 T cell receptor beta chains given below trace back to one sample, sequenced in a study of T cell repertoires in cytomegalovirus infection. These receptors' antigens are unknown. MiXCR was run by TCRdb on the reads, yielding one entry per CDR3 protein. The sample lists around 300,000 distinct CDR3 sequences; 25% were seen once. The material sequenced was cultured PBMCs, taken from culture after CMV antigen stimulation. Every receptor here comes from a human donor in good health (CMV status not recorded). Some clones in this sample may be carry-over from other donors' samples.

This clonotype was found a few times. The rearrangement links TRBV7-3 to TRBJ2-1; D not certain. This CDR3 region has 14 residues. Germline CDR1 and CDR2: SGHTA and FQGTGA. V was trimmed by 2 bases and J by 4 bases, leaving 9 bases between them. In nucleotides, the CDR3 is TGTGCCAGCAGCTTAGGTCTAGAGTACAATGAGCAGTTCTTC. As protein: CASSLGLEYNEQFF.

The sample holds many counts of this clonotype. The V gene is TRBV7-8, the J gene TRBJ2-1; tentatively, D is TRBD2 (5 bases). V was clipped by 5 bases and J by 5 bases, with 16 bases between them. Germline CDR1 and CDR2: SGHVS and FQNEAQ. The CDR3 is 15 amino acids. The CDR3 reads CASSQRRFSDNEQFF. CDR3 DNA: TGTGCCAGCAGCCAGCGGAGATTTAGCGACAATGAGCAGTTCTTC.

This chain links TRBV7-2 with TRBJ2-1; 7 positions agree with TRBD2. CDR3 length equals 14 residues. Germline V gives CDR1 SGHTA, CDR2 FQGNSA. V gave up 5 bases and J gave up 15 bases; unmatched junction bases: 16. The CDR3 region is CASSPRLAAGRPFF. CDR3 coding DNA: TGTGCCAGCAGCCCCCGACTAGCCGCAGGGAGGCCGTTCTTC.

This chain uses TRBV7-9 with TRBJ2-7, with 10 nucleotides matching TRBD1. Unmatched junction bases numbered 3, after V lost 4 bases and J lost 3 bases. Germline CDR1 is SEHNR and CDR2 is FQNEAQ (reference sequence). The CDR3 is 14 residues long. In DNA form, the CDR3 reads TGTGCCAGCAGCTCCCGGGACAGGGGCTACGAGCAGTACTTC. This sequence encodes CASSSRDRGYEQYF.

The chain employs TRBV3-1 and TRBJ1-5; D remains ambiguous. The germline V and J ends were trimmed by 1 base and 3 bases, with 10 bases remaining between them. The CDR3 runs 15 residues. Germline V gene lookup returns CDR1 LGHDT and CDR2 YNNKEL (reference sequence). Written as DNA, the CDR3 is TGTGCCAGCAGCCAAGCTCACGGTTACAATCAGCCCCAGCATTTT. Translating it yields CASSQAHGYNQPQHF.

CDR3 sequence: CASSLAESSSSRLETQYF. The DNA for the CDR3 is TGTGCCAGCAGCTTGGCTGAGTCTAGTTCGTCGCGTTTGGAGACCCAGTACTTC. The chain links TRBV5-8 to TRBJ2-5; D is ambiguous. CDR3 length: 18 amino acids. The V end lost 0 bases, the J end lost 5 bases, and 23 bases lay between the germline ends. The V gene's germline CDR1 is SGHTS and CDR2 YDEGEE.

The chain employs TRBV18 and TRBJ2-1; D is possibly TRBD2 (5 bases). CDR3 length: 15 residues. V lost 2 bases and J 5 bases, leaving 13 bases between the germline ends. CDR1 and CDR2 (germline): KGHSH, LQKENI. The CDR3 sequence is CASSPTREGDNEQFF. The CDR3 bases are TGTGCCAGCTCACCAACCCGGGAAGGAGACAATGAGCAGTTCTTC.

This clonotype was observed at least ten times. The junction departs from germline at one end; a sequencing error may be responsible. The V call is TRBV7-2, the J call TRBJ1-1; D is perhaps TRBD1 (5 bases). This CDR3 has 11 residues. Germline assignment: CDR1 SGHTA and CDR2 FQGNSA. The CDR3 region is CASSLIRGARF. The CDR3 coding sequence is TGTGCCAGCAGCCTCATAAGGGGAGCGAGATTT.

This clonotype was recorded a few times. J is TRBJ2-1 and V is TRBV4-1; weak D call: TRBD2 (6 bases). This CDR3 has 16 amino acids. V lost 1 base to trimming and J lost 0 bases, with 10 bases between them. The germline CDR1 and CDR2 sequences are MGHRA and YSYEKL. CDR3 in amino acids: CASSQAEGSSYNEQFF. The CDR3 DNA reads as TGCGCCAGCAGCCAAGCGGAGGGGAGCTCCTACAATGAGCAGTTCTTC.

The chain carries TRBV12-3 or TRBV12-4 and TRBJ2-3; tentatively, D is TRBD1 or TRBD2 (5 bases each). The CDR3 length is 17 residues. Trimming left V 6 bases short and J 5 bases short, with 24 bases between. The CDR3 reads CASSRDGDDVYVDTQYF. The CDR3 DNA reads as TGTGCCAGCAGCCGGGACGGAGATGACGTTTATGTAGATACGCAGTATTTT.